This entry lists 26 T cell receptor beta chains sequenced from one sample in a study of blood T cells in healthy people across ages. A J-beta primer mix and a sample-barcoded 5' primer were used in a second PCR of about 7 to 12 cycles. TCRdb ran MiXCR on the 5' RACE reads and lists one entry per CDR3 protein. This table has over a million distinct CDR3 sequences, 40% to 50% appearing once. Specimen: blood. The receptor source for this set is a young woman in good health.

The rearrangement uses TRBV28 and TRBJ1-2; D might be TRBD1 (5 bases). V was shortened by 3 bases and J by 6 bases, with 20 bases between the two germline ends. Germline V gene lookup returns CDR1 MDHEN and CDR2 SYDVKM. The CDR3 spans 16 residues. CDR3 in amino acids: CASSFHTDGGRNGYTF. The CDR3 nucleotides read TGTGCCAGCAGTTTTCATACTGATGGGGGTAGGAATGGCTACACCTTC.

Points on this clonotype: A much larger clonotype is one base distant, so this may be a read error. The rearrangement joins TRBV12-3 or TRBV12-4 to TRBJ2-5, with D possibly matching TRBD1 (5 bases). This CDR3 contains 14 residues. CDR3: CACSGTGIQETQYF. DNA of the CDR3: TGTGCCTGCAGTGGTACAGGTATCCAAGAGACCCAGTACTTC.

The chain employs TRBV3-1 and TRBJ2-3, with 9 bases that match TRBD1. The CDR3 loop spans 15 amino acids. Germline V gene sequence: CDR1 LGHDT, CDR2 YNNKEL (reference sequence). V dropped 3 bases and J dropped 2; count of bases not matched to a gene: 3. CDR3 DNA: TGTGCCAGCAGCCATCGGACAGGGGACACAGATACGCAGTATTTT. Residues: CASSHRTGDTDTQYF.

This clonotype was found a few times. The genes are TRBV4-1 and TRBJ1-2, with 12 bases that match TRBD1. Germline CDR1 reads MGHRA; CDR2 reads YSYEKL. The CDR3 loop spans 15 amino acids. Unmatched junction bases numbered 12, after V lost 3 bases and J lost 13 bases. This chain's CDR3 is CASSQVPGTGGWPTF. CDR3 DNA: TGCGCCAGCAGCCAGGTGCCGGGGACAGGGGGCTGGCCCACCTTC.

This clonotype came up once. The V call is TRBV28, the J call TRBJ1-1, with a weak D call TRBD1 (5 bases). Trimming cost V 6 bases and J 5 bases, with 13 bases left between them. Per the germline V gene, CDR1 is MDHEN and CDR2 is SYDVKM. CDR3 size: 13 residues. CDR3 nucleotides: TGTGCCAGCAGAGCAGGGTACTCAACTGAAGCTTTCTTT. Amino acid sequence: CASRAGYSTEAFF.

The rearrangement links TRBV4-1 to TRBJ2-2; 9 nucleotides agree with TRBD1. The germline gives CDR1 MGHRA, CDR2 YSYEKL. V lost 3 bases to trimming and J lost 7 bases; unmatched junction nucleotides: 9. This CDR3 has 16 amino acids. CDR3 amino acids: CASSHPGTGLNGELFF. CDR3 nucleotides: TGCGCCAGCAGCCATCCAGGGACAGGGTTGAACGGGGAGCTGTTTTTT.

The chain uses TRBV24-1 and TRBJ2-7; D gene ambiguous. V was trimmed by 3 bases and J by 6 bases, leaving 14 bases between them. Germline V gene data show CDR1 as KGHDR and CDR2 as SFDVKD. The CDR3 extends over 14 amino acids. The CDR3 loop reads CATSDPTTGAEQYF. The CDR3 nucleotides read TGTGCCACCAGTGATCCGACCACCGGCGCCGAGCAGTACTTC.

V and J are TRBV18 and TRBJ2-1, with a possible D match to TRBD2 (6 bases). Germline V lookup: CDR1 KGHSH, CDR2 LQKENI. Trimming pared 3 bases from V and 5 bases from J, leaving 14 bases between. The CDR3 length is 15 residues. DNA for the CDR3: TGTGCCAGCTCACCCGGGGGACCCAACGACAATGAGCAGTTCTTC. Its protein is CASSPGGPNDNEQFF.

This clonotype was counted a few times. The chain is built from TRBV7-2 and TRBJ2-7, with TRBD1 matching over 9 bases. The CDR3 runs 19 residues. V shed 0 bases and J 5 bases; nucleotides not matched to a gene: 17. The germline V gene encodes CDR1 SGHTA and CDR2 FQGNSA. Here the CDR3 DNA reads TGTGCCAGCAGCTTAGCGCTTACGAGAACCGGGACAGGGCTCCACGAGCAGTACTTC. Translating it yields CASSLALTRTGTGLHEQYF. The variable domain in full, completed from reference TRBV7-2 and TRBJ2-7, reads GAGVSQSPSNKVTEKGKDVELRCDPISGHTALYWYRQSLGQGLEFLIYFQGNSAPDKSGLPSDRFSAERTGGSVSTLTIQRTQQEDSAVYLCASSLALTRTGTGLHEQYFGPGTRLTVT.

V gene TRBV7-9 combines with J gene TRBJ2-7, with no clear D. Trimming pared 11 bases from V and 0 bases from J, leaving 11 bases between. The CDR3 spans 12 residues. Germline lookup yields CDR1 SEHNR and CDR2 FQNEAQ (reference sequence). The CDR3 nucleotides are TGTGCCGGGTCGACAAACTCCTACGAGCAGTACTTC. The encoded protein is CAGSTNSYEQYF.

Points on this clonotype: The junction departs from the called germline gene at one end, perhaps through a read error. The chain carries TRBV5-1 and TRBJ1-6, with TRBD1 identical over 7 bases. This CDR3 contains 19 residues. Germline V gives CDR1 SGHRS, CDR2 YFSETQ. In nucleotides, the CDR3 is TGCTCCAGCAGCTTAGGGCGATCGGACAGGAGTTCCTATAATTCACCCCTCCACTTT. Protein sequence: CSSSLGRSDRSSYNSPLHF.

In this sample, this clonotype turned up a few times. V and J are TRBV12-3 or TRBV12-4 and TRBJ1-2; maybe TRBD1 (6 bases). The CDR3 is 16 residues long. The V and J ends lost 7 bases and 2 bases respectively, with 20 bases between them. CDR3 residues: CASTLRKGGANYGYTF. CDR3 nucleotides: TGTGCCAGCACCTTACGGAAGGGGGGAGCCAACTATGGCTACACCTTC.

CDR3 residues: CACRTGQETQYF. The CDR3 nucleotides read TGTGCCTGTCGGACAGGGCAAGAGACCCAGTACTTC. V is TRBV30 and J is TRBJ2-5; 8 nucleotides agree with TRBD1. V lost 6 bases to trimming and J lost 2 bases; unmatched junction nucleotides: 2. Per the germline V gene, CDR1 is GTSNPN and CDR2 is SVGIG (reference sequence). The CDR3 covers 12 residues.

CDR3 DNA: TGCGCCAGCAGCCCCCAGGGGACTAGCGGGACTACAGATACGCAGTATTTT. Protein product: CASSPQGTSGTTDTQYF. The chain uses TRBV4-1 and TRBJ2-3; 13 nucleotides agree with TRBD2. The CDR3 runs to 17 residues. Germline CDR1 is MGHRA and CDR2 is YSYEKL. J lost 3 bases, V lost 4 bases, and 7 bases had no gene match.

This sequence joins TRBV4-1 and TRBJ1-1; 7 bases fit TRBD1. This CDR3 spans 15 amino acids. V was clipped by 4 bases and J by 2 bases; unmatched bases: 7. Germline lookup yields CDR1 MGHRA and CDR2 YSYEKL. CDR3 DNA: TGCGCCAGCAGCCGCCACCGGGACAGCAACACTGAAGCTTTCTTT. This sequence encodes CASSRHRDSNTEAFF.

This rearrangement joins TRBV7-6 to TRBJ1-1; tentatively, D is TRBD1 (5 bases). The germline gives CDR1 SGHVS, CDR2 FNYEAQ. V was cut by 0 bases and J by 7 bases, with 9 bases left in between. This CDR3 has 13 residues. The CDR3 region is CASSLARGREAFF. The CDR3 DNA follows: TGTGCCAGCAGCTTAGCGCGGGGACGTGAAGCTTTCTTT.

The chain combines TRBV2 with TRBJ2-7, with D possibly matching TRBD2 (7 bases). Trimming took off 10 bases at V and 2 bases at J, with 18 bases between the two ends. The germline V gene has CDR1 SNHLY and CDR2 FYNNEI. The CDR3 is made up of 14 amino acids. CDR3 bases: TGTGCCACCGCACTTGGGGGGGCGACCTACGAGCAGTACTTC. It specifies CATALGGATYEQYF.

A word on this clonotype: Just one base apart from a much larger clone, this may be a read error. The chain has TRBV7-2 and TRBJ2-7; 12 nucleotides line up with TRBD2. Looked up from germline, CDR1 is SGHTA and CDR2 is FQGNSA. The V and J ends lost 5 bases and 0 bases, in that order; junction bases with no gene match: 2. The CDR3 sequence is 15 residues long. The DNA for the CDR3 is TGTGCCAGCAGCAGGACTAGCGGGGTCTCCTACGAGCAGTACTTC. This encodes CASSRTSGVSYEQYF. The full variable domain, completed using reference TRBV7-2 and TRBJ2-7, is GAGVSQSPSNKVTEKGKDVELRCDPISGHTALYWYRQSLGQGLEFLIYFQGNSAPDKSGLPSDRFSAERTGGSVSTLTIQRTQQEDSAVYLCASSRTSGVSYEQYFGPGTRLTVT.

J is TRBJ2-2 and V is TRBV29-1; 7 bases align to TRBD1. Germline V gene lookup returns CDR1 SQVTM and CDR2 ANQGSEA. The ends lost 3 bases at V and 7 bases at J; junction bases unmatched: 2. The CDR3 length is 12 residues. The CDR3 DNA sequence: TGCAGCGTTGATAGGGGGCGCGGGGAGCTGTTTTTT. It yields the protein CSVDRGRGELFF.

This clonotype was observed a few times. V and J are TRBV2 and TRBJ2-7; the D is unclear. Trimming took off 6 bases at V and 2 bases at J, with 8 bases between the two ends. CDR1 is SNHLY and CDR2 is FYNNEI in the germline V gene. The CDR3 is made up of 12 amino acids. In DNA form, the CDR3 reads TGTGCCAGCAGGCGGCAAACCTACGAGCAGTACTTC. Translated: CASRRQTYEQYF.

The chain combines TRBV20-1 with TRBJ2-7, with 8 nucleotides matching TRBD2. J gave up 2 bases and V 3 bases, and 9 bases lay outside the gene matches. Germline V gene sequence: CDR1 DFQATT, CDR2 SNEGSKA (reference sequence). The CDR3 loop spans 15 amino acids. CDR3 coding DNA: TGCAGTGCTAGGGCGCGGGGGGCTCTTACCTACGAGCAGTACTTC. It specifies CSARARGALTYEQYF.

The chain is built from TRBV6-1 and TRBJ2-3; the match to TRBD2 covers 8 bases. The CDR3 runs to 14 residues. Germline V gene lookup returns CDR1 MNHNS and CDR2 SASEGT. Germline trimming cut 3 bases from V and 5 bases from J; bases unmatched to any gene: 4. The CDR3 loop is CASSDGGAGDTQYF. For the CDR3, the DNA is TGTGCCAGCAGTGACGGGGGGGCGGGAGATACGCAGTATTTT.

This clonotype has just a few counts. The genes are TRBV7-2 and TRBJ2-7, with unresolved D. CDR1 is SGHTA and CDR2 is FQGNSA in the germline V gene. The length of the CDR3 is 14 residues. V lost 5 bases and J lost 0, with 11 bases in between. CDR3 coding DNA: TGTGCCAGCAGCAAAGACCAGAGCTCCTACGAGCAGTACTTC. Residues: CASSKDQSSYEQYF.

The V gene is TRBV9, the J gene TRBJ2-1; 8 bases match TRBD1. Germline V lookup: CDR1 SGDLS, CDR2 YYNGEE. The CDR3 contains 16 residues. V gave up 3 bases and J gave up 10 bases; unmatched junction bases: 15. CDR3 sequence reads: CASSDRAGTGPYEQFF. For the CDR3, the DNA is TGTGCCAGCAGCGACCGAGCCGGGACAGGACCCTACGAGCAGTTCTTC.

This clonotype appeared a few times. V gene TRBV2 combines with J gene TRBJ1-2; D possibly corresponds to TRBD1 (6 bases). The germline V and J ends were trimmed by 7 bases and 8 bases, with 14 bases remaining between them. CDR1 is SNHLY and CDR2 is FYNNEI in the germline V gene. This CDR3 region has 12 residues. The CDR3 sequence is CASNSDSQGYTF. The CDR3, as DNA: TGTGCCAGCAACTCGGACAGTCAGGGCTACACCTTC.

This clonotype was recorded a few times. This chain links TRBV29-1 with TRBJ1-1, with D hard to call. Trimming left V 4 bases short and J 1 base short, with 10 bases between. This CDR3 has 13 residues. In germline, CDR1 is SQVTM, CDR2 ANQGSEA. CDR3 sequence: CSVVGSENTEAFF. The CDR3 DNA reads as TGCAGCGTTGTTGGGTCGGAGAACACTGAAGCTTTCTTT.